These T cell receptor beta chains were read from a single sample in a study of patients and donors after allogeneic stem cell transplantation. One entry per CDR3 protein results from TCRdb running MiXCR on the RT-PCR reads. Of 200,000 to 250,000 distinct CDR3 sequences in the sample, 13% to 15% were seen once. The sample was blood, either unsorted or a sorted T cell fraction (not recorded which). The receptor source for this set is a human donor who was either an allogeneic HSCT recipient or a stem cell or donor lymphocyte infusion donor (not recorded which). It is not recorded whose cells these are; they may come from a transplant donor. CDR3s include the opening cysteine and the closing phenylalanine or tryptophan. D genes are given only for firm matches. Not every row has a clone size; where given, it reads once, few, many or a size class.

TRBJ2-2,TRBV11-2,NA,TRBD2,CASSSTSGGANLIGELFF,TGTGCCAGCAGCTCCACTAGCGGGGGGGCCAATCTTATCGGGGAGCTGTTTTTT
TRBJ1-1,TRBV5-1,NA,TRBD1,CASSGQGKSTEAFF,TGCGCCAGCAGCGGACAGGGAAAGTCCACTGAAGCTTTCTTT
TRBJ1-2,TRBV7-9,few,NA,CASSLSGVENYGYTF,TGTGCCAGCAGCCTATCAGGGGTAGAGAACTATGGCTACACCTTC
TRBJ2-4,TRBV10-3,many,TRBD2,CAISSGGKNIQYF,TGTGCCATCAGTAGCGGGGGGAAAAACATTCAGTACTTC
TRBJ2-7,TRBV10-3,few,NA,CAIAGQVSYEQYF,TGTGCCATAGCGGGACAGGTCTCCTACGAGCAGTACTTC
TRBJ2-5,TRBV19,few,NA,CASSIGPALQETQYF,TGTGCCAGTAGTATAGGTCCGGCACTCCAAGAGACCCAGTACTTC
TRBJ2-3,TRBV10-3,NA,NA,CAINGLPTDTQYF,TGTGCCATCAACGGACTCCCCACAGATACGCAGTATTTT
TRBJ2-2,TRBV7-8,few,NA,CASSFGPNTGELFF,TGTGCCAGCAGCTTCGGACCGAACACCGGGGAGCTGTTTTTT
TRBJ1-2,TRBV20-1,few,NA,CSASRDIYGYTF,TGCAGTGCTAGTCGGGACATTTATGGCTACACCTTC
TRBJ1-2,TRBV19,NA,NA,CASSPRERSGYTF,TGTGCCAGTAGTCCCAGGGAGAGGTCTGGCTACACCTTC
TRBJ1-2,TRBV2,few,TRBD1,CASRRTGTAYGYTF,TGTGCCAGCAGGAGAACCGGGACAGCCTATGGCTACACCTTC
TRBJ2-1,TRBV7-3,medium-sized,TRBD2,CASSLRLAGHNEQFF,TGTGCCAGCAGCTTAAGACTAGCGGGCCACAATGAGCAGTTCTTC
TRBJ1-6,TRBV2,NA,NA,CASSEGGGSPLHF,TGTGCCAGCAGTGAAGGGGGCGGCTCACCCCTCCACTTT
TRBJ2-5,TRBV28,NA,NA,CASSSPSGRTGETQYF,TGTGCCAGCAGTTCCCCTTCGGGACGGACTGGAGAGACCCAGTACTTC
TRBJ2-2,TRBV6-4,many,NA,CASSEMTATGELFF,TGTGCCAGCAGTGAGATGACAGCCACCGGGGAGCTGTTTTTT
TRBJ1-2,TRBV30,few,TRBD1,CAWGGQGAVYYGYTF,TGTGCCTGGGGAGGACAGGGGGCAGTTTACTATGGCTACACCTTC
TRBJ2-7,TRBV6-1,NA,TRBD2,CASSERLAGGYEQYF,TGTGCCAGCAGTGAAAGACTAGCGGGAGGGTACGAGCAGTACTTC
TRBJ1-4,TRBV5-1,few,TRBD1,CASSLGSRGGEKLFF,TGCGCCAGCAGCTTGGGCTCCAGGGGGGGTGAAAAACTGTTTTTT
TRBJ2-5,TRBV5-1,few,TRBD2,CASSSSSGAGETQYF,TGCGCCAGCAGCTCTTCTAGCGGGGCAGGGGAGACCCAGTACTTC
TRBJ2-1,TRBV7-8,few,TRBD1,CASSQGQGTRDEQFF,TGTGCCAGCAGCCAGGGACAGGGCACCAGGGATGAGCAGTTCTTC
TRBJ2-5,TRBV29-1,NA,NA,CSVASRETQYF,TGCAGCGTTGCATCCCGAGAGACCCAGTACTTC
TRBJ1-2,TRBV7-2,NA,TRBD1,CASSLVQGAGGYTF,TGTGCCAGCAGCTTAGTACAGGGGGCAGGTGGCTACACCTTC
TRBJ1-2,TRBV4-1,NA,TRBD1,CASSQDRDGTGNGYTF,TGCGCCAGCAGCCAAGACCGAGACGGGACAGGGAATGGCTACACCTTC
TRBJ2-1,TRBV2,many,TRBD1,CASRGGTGPYNEQFF,TGTGCCAGCAGGGGGGGGACAGGGCCTTACAATGAGCAGTTCTTC
TRBJ2-2,TRBV20-1,few,NA,CSARDNGNTGELFF,TGCAGTGCTAGAGATAATGGGAACACCGGGGAGCTGTTTTTT
TRBJ2-6,TRBV7-3,few,NA,CASSLEIGRAGANVLTF,TGTGCCAGCAGCTTGGAGATTGGCAGGGCAGGGGCCAACGTCCTGACTTTC
TRBJ2-5,TRBV20-1,NA,NA,CSARGELQEETQYF,TGCAGTGCTAGAGGGGAGCTCCAAGAAGAGACCCAGTACTTC
TRBJ2-7,TRBV5-1,many,NA,CASSSSRTGEQYF,TGCGCCAGCAGCTCGAGTCGAACCGGCGAGCAGTACTTC
TRBJ2-7,TRBV6-4,many,NA,CASRGVPSSYEQYF,TGTGCCAGCAGGGGGGTTCCGTCCTCCTACGAGCAGTACTTC
TRBJ1-1,TRBV5-4,few,NA,CASSLIDQTEAFF,TGTGCCAGCAGCTTAATAGATCAGACTGAAGCTTTCTTT
TRBJ2-2,TRBV3-1,NA,NA,CASTPRMGLNTGELFF,TGTGCCAGCACCCCCCGAATGGGACTGAACACCGGGGAGCTGTTTTTT